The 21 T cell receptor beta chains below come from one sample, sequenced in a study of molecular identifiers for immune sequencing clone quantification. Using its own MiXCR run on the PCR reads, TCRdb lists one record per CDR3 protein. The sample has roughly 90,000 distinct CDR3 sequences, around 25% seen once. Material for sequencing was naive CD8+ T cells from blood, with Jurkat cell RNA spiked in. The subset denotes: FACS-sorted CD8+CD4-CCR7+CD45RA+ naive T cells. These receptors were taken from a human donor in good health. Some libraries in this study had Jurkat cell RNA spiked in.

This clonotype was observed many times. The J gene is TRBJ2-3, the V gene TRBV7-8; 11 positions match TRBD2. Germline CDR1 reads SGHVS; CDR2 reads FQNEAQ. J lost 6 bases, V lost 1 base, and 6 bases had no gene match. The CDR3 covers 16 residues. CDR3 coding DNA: TGTGCCAGCAGCTTAGTCGTGGCTAGCGGGGGGGATACGCAGTATTTT. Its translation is CASSLVVASGGDTQYF.

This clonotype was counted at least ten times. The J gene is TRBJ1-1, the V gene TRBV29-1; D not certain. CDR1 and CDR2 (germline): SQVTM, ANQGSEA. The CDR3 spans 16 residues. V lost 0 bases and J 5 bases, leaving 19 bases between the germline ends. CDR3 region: CSVEESVAGSWTEAFF. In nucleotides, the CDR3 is TGCAGCGTTGAAGAAAGCGTGGCCGGCTCGTGGACTGAAGCTTTCTTT.

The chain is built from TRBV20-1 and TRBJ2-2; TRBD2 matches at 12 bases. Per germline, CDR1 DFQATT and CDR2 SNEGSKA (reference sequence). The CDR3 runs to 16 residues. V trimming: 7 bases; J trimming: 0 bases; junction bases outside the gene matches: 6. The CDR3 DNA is TGCAGTGTGGGACTAGCGGGCTCCGCGAACACCGGGGAGCTGTTTTTT. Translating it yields CSVGLAGSANTGELFF.

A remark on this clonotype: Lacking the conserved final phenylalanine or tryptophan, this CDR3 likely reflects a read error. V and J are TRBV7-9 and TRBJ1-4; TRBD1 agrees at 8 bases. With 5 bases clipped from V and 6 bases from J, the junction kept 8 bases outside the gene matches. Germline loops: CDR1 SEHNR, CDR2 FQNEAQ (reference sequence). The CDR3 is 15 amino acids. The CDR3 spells CASSQNRGWDEKLFS. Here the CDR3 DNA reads TGTGCCAGCAGCCAGAACAGGGGGTGGGATGAAAAACTGTTTTCT.

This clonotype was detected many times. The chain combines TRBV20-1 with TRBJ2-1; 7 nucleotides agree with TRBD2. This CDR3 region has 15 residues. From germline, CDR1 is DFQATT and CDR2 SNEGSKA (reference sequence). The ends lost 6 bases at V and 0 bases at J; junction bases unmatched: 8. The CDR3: CSAGTRDYSYNEQFF. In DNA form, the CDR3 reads TGCAGTGCCGGAACCCGGGACTACTCCTACAATGAGCAGTTCTTC.

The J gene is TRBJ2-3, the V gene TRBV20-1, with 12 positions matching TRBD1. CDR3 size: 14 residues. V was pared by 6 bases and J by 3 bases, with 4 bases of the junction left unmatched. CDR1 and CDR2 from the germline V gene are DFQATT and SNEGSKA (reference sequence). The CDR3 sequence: CSARDRGRTDTQYF. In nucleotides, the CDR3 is TGCAGTGCCCGGGACAGGGGGCGTACAGATACGCAGTATTTT.

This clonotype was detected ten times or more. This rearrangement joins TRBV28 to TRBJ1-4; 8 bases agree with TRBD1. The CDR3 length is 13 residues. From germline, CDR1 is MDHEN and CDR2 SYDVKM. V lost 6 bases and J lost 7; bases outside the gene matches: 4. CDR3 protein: CASSRDRLEKLFF. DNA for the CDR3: TGTGCCAGCAGCCGGGACAGGCTTGAAAAACTGTTTTTT.

In nucleotides, the CDR3 is TGTGCCAGCAGTTTATCGGGGGAGAGAGAAAAACTGTTTTTT. Its translation: CASSLSGEREKLFF. The chain employs TRBV27 and TRBJ1-4, with D possibly being TRBD1 (5 bases). Deletions cut 0 bases from V and 8 bases from J, with 10 bases between. Looked up from germline, CDR1 is MNHEY and CDR2 is SMNVEV (reference sequence). CDR3 length: 14 residues.

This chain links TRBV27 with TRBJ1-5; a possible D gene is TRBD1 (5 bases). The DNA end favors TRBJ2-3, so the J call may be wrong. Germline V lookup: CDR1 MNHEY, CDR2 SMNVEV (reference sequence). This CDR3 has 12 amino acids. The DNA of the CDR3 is TGTGCCAGCAAAACAGGTTATCAGCCCCAGTATTTT. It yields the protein CASKTGYQPQYF.

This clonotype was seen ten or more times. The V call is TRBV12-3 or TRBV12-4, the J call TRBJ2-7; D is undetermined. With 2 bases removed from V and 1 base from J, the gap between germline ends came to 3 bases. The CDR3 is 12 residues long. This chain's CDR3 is CASSLLSYEQYF. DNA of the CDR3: TGTGCCAGCAGTTTATTGTCCTACGAGCAGTACTTC.

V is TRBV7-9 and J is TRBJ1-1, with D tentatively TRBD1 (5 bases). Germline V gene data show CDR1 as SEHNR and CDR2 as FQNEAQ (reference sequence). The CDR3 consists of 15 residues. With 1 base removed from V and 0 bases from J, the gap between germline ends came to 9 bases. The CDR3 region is CASSLVGHVNTEAFF. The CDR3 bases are TGTGCCAGCAGCTTAGTTGGACATGTGAACACTGAAGCTTTCTTT.

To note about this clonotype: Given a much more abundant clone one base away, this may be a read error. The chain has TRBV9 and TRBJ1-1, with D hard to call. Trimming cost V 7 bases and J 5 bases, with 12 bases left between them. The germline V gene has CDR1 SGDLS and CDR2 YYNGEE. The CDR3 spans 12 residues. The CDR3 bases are TGTGCCAGCGGCGCCTCGCGGACTGAAGCTTTCTTT. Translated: CASGASRTEAFF.

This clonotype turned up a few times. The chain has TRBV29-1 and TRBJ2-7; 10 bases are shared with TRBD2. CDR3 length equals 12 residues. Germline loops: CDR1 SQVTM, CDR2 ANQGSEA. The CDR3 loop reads CSGTSESYEQYF. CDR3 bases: TGCAGTGGGACTAGCGAATCCTACGAGCAGTACTTC.

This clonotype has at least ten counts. CDR3 amino acids: CASSPGLNYEQYF. CDR3 sequence (DNA): TGTGCCAGCAGTCCCGGACTGAATTACGAGCAGTACTTC. This chain links TRBV27 with TRBJ2-7, with D possibly matching TRBD2 (5 bases). CDR1 MNHEY and CDR2 SMNVEV come from the germline V gene (reference sequence). The CDR3 extends over 13 amino acids. Between the trimmed V and J ends, which lost 5 bases and 4 bases, there was a span of 12 bases.

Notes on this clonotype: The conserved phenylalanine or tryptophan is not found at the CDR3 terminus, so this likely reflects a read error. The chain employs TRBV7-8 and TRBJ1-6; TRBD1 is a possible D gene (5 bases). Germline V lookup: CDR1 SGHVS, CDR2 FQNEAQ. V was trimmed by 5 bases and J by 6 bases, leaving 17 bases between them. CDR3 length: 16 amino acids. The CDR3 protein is CASSPKGPSSNSPLHS. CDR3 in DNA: TGTGCCAGCAGCCCGAAGGGACCTTCTAGTAATTCACCCCTCCACTCT.

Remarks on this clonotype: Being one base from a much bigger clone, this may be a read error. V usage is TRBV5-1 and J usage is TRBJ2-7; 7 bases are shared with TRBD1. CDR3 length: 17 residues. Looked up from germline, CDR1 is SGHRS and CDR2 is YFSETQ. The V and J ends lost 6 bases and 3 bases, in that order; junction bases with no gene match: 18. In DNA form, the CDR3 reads TGCGCCAGCACAAACTCCTACCTGGGACAGAATTACTACGAGCAGTACTTC. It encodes CASTNSYLGQNYYEQYF. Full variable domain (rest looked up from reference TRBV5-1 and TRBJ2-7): KAGVTQTPRYLIKTRGQQVTLSCSPISGHRSVSWYQQTPGQGLQFLFEYFSETQRNKGNFPGRFSGRQFSNSRSEMNVSTLELGDSALYLCASTNSYLGQNYYEQYFGPGTRLTVT.

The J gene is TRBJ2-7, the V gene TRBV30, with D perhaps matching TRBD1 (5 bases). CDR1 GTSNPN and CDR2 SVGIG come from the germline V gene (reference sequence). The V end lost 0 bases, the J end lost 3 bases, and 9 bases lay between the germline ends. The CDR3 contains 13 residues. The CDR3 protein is CAWSVTGFYEQYF. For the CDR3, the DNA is TGTGCCTGGAGTGTTACAGGCTTCTACGAGCAGTACTTC.

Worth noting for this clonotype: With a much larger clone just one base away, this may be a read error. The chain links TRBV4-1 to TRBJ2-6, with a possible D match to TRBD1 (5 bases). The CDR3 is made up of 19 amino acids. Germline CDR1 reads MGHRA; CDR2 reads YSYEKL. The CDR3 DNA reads TGCGCCAGCAGCCAAGAAGGTTTCGGACCTCCCTCTGGGGCCAACATCCTGACTTTC. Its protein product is CASSQEGFGPPSGANILTF.

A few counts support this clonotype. The CDR3 reads CASSPGMNTEAFF. CDR3 nucleotides: TGTGCCAGCAGTCCCGGCATGAACACTGAAGCTTTCTTT. V usage is TRBV12-3 or TRBV12-4 and J usage is TRBJ1-1; D is unresolved. Trimming stripped 5 bases from V and 0 bases from J, with 7 bases between. CDR3 size: 13 residues.

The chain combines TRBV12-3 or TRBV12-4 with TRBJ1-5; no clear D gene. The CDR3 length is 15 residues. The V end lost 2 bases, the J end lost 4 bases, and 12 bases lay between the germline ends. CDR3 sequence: CASSLRPDINQPQHF. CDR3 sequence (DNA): TGTGCCAGCAGTTTAAGACCGGATATTAATCAGCCCCAGCATTTT.

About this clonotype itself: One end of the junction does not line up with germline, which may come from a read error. DNA for the CDR3: TGTGCCAGCAGCGTAGCGGATTATAGCGCAGATACGCGGTATTTT. Translating gives CASSVADYSADTRYF. This chain uses TRBV9 with TRBJ2-3; perhaps TRBD2 as D (5 bases). The CDR3 runs to 15 residues. Per germline, CDR1 SGDLS and CDR2 YYNGEE.